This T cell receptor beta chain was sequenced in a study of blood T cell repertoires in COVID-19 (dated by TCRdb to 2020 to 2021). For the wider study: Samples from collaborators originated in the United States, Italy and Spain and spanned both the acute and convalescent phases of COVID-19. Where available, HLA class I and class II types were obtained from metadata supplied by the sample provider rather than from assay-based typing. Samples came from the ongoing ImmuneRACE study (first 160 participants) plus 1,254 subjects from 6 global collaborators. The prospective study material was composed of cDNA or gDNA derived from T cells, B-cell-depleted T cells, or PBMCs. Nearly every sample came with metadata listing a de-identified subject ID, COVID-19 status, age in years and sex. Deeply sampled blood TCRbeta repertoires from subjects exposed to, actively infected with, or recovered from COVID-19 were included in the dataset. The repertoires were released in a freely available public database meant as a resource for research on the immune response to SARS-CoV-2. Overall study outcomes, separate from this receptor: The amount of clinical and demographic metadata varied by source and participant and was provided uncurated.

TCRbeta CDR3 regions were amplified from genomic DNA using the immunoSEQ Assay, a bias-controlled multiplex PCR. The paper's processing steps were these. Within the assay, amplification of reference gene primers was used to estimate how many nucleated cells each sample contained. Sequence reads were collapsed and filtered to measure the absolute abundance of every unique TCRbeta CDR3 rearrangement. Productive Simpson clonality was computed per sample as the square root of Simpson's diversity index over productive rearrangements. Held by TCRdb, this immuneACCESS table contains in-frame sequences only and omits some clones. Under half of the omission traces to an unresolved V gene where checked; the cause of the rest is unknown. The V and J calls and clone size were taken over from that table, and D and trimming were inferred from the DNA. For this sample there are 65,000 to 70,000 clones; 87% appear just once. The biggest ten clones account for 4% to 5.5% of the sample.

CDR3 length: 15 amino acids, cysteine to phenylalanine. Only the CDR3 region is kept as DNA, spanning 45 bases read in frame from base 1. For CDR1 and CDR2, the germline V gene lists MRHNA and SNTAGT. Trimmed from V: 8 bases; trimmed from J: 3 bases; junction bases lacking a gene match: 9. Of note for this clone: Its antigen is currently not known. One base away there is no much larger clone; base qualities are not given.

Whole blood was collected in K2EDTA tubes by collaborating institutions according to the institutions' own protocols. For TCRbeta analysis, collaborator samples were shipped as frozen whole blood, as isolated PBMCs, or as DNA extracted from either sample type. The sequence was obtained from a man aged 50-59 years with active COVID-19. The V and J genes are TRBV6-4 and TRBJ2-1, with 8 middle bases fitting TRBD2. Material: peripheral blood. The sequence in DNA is TGTGCCAGCGCTCCGGGACTAGGAAGCTACAATGAGCAGTTCTTC. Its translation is CASAPGLGSYNEQFF.